One sample yielded the 11 T cell receptor beta chains listed below, sequenced in a study of CD4+ T cells in melanoma. The method was immunoSEQ multiplex PCR; TCRdb's version includes in-frame clones alone and lacks a portion of them. The sample holds 200 or so clones, about 74% seen once. Source material: cells sorted by PD-1 expression. The receptors here all came from a human donor with melanoma.

This clone qualifies as hyperexpanded. V and J are TRBV14 and TRBJ2-1; TRBD2 matches 9 bases. With 1 base clipped from V and 4 bases from J, the junction kept 2 bases outside the gene matches. CDR1 is SGHDN, CDR2 FVKESK, per germline. The CDR3 is 15 amino acids. CDR3 in DNA: TGTGCCAGCAGCCAAGGGACTAGCGTTTACAATGAGCAGTTCTTC. Protein product: CASSQGTSVYNEQFF.

The rearrangement uses TRBV28 and TRBJ1-6, with D uncertain. The CDR3 is 13 residues long. V dropped 3 bases and J dropped 7 bases, with 7 bases sitting between them. The germline V gene has CDR1 MDHEN and CDR2 SYDVKM. In DNA form, the CDR3 reads TGTGCCAGCAGTTTTTTCCGAAATTCACCCCTCCACTTT. This translates into CASSFFRNSPLHF.

In this sample, this clone turned up a few times. The chain is built from TRBV27 and TRBJ2-1; tentatively, D is TRBD1 (6 bases). Trimming took 0 bases from V and 7 from J, leaving 10 bases between them. CDR1 and CDR2 (germline): MNHEY, SMNVEV (reference sequence). This CDR3 contains 14 residues. CDR3 in amino acids: CASSLSWGLNEQFF. Here the CDR3 DNA reads TGTGCCAGCAGTTTATCGTGGGGGCTTAATGAGCAGTTCTTC.

The chain carries TRBV11-2 and TRBJ2-6; the D gene could be TRBD1 or TRBD2 (5 bases each). Trimming cost V 3 bases and J 0 bases, with 9 bases left between them. The CDR3 contains 16 residues. CDR1 is SGHAT, CDR2 FQNNGV, per germline. DNA of the CDR3: TGTGCCAGCAGCTTGGCAGGGAGCTCTGGGGCCAACGTCCTGACTTTC. Its translation: CASSLAGSSGANVLTF.

The chain has TRBV18 and TRBJ2-7; 11 bases are shared with TRBD1. The CDR3 runs to 16 residues. V was clipped by 4 bases and J by 7 bases; unmatched bases: 12. Looked up from germline, CDR1 is KGHSH and CDR2 is LQKENI. The CDR3 reads CASSQQRGQGASEQYF. CDR3 nucleotide sequence: TGTGCCAGCTCACAGCAGCGAGGACAGGGGGCGTCTGAGCAGTACTTC.

The chain recombines TRBV6-1 with TRBJ2-6; D unclear. CDR1 and CDR2 (germline): MNHNS, SASEGT. Trimming took off 4 bases at V and 5 bases at J, with 21 bases between the two ends. The CDR3 has 18 amino acids. CDR3 bases: TGTGCCAGCAGTGGCACTGAGTGGGAACAAAGTCGGGCCAACGTCCTGACTTTC. This encodes CASSGTEWEQSRANVLTF.

V and J are TRBV29-1 and TRBJ2-7, with D perhaps matching TRBD2 (5 bases). V lost 1 base, J lost 6 bases, and 13 bases lay in between. CDR1 and CDR2 from the germline V gene are SQVTM and ANQGSEA. The CDR3 length is 13 residues. The CDR3 nucleotides are TGCAGCGTTGAAGGGCCCGGGAAGGCCGAGCAGTACTTC. Amino acids: CSVEGPGKAEQYF.

The chain links TRBV30 to TRBJ2-5, with D perhaps TRBD2 (7 bases). The DNA end favors TRBJ2-7, so the J call may be wrong. Germline assignment: CDR1 GTSNPN and CDR2 SVGIG (reference sequence). There are 12 residues in the CDR3. CDR3 DNA: TGTGCCTGGTCGGGGGGCACCCACGAGCAGTACTTC. Its protein is CAWSGGTHEQYF.

This clone was seen only a few times. V usage is TRBV5-1 and J usage is TRBJ1-5; D gene ambiguous. The CDR3 has 13 residues. Germline CDR1 SGHRS, CDR2 YFSETQ. V was cut by 4 bases and J by 1 base, with 6 bases left in between. CDR3 nucleotides: TGCGCCAGCAGCATCGACAGCAATCAGCCCCAGCATTTT. It yields the protein CASSIDSNQPQHF. Combining the CDR3 with reference TRBV5-1 and TRBJ1-5 gives the whole variable domain KAGVTQTPRYLIKTRGQQVTLSCSPISGHRSVSWYQQTPGQGLQFLFEYFSETQRNKGNFPGRFSGRQFSNSRSEMNVSTLELGDSALYLCASSIDSNQPQHFGDGTRLSIL.

The chain couples TRBV6-6 to TRBJ2-5; D remains ambiguous. This CDR3 region has 13 residues. V was clipped by 7 bases and J by 5 bases, with 14 bases between them. The germline V gene has CDR1 MNHNY and CDR2 SVGAGI (reference sequence). In DNA form, the CDR3 reads TGTGCCAGCAAGATGGGCCATGGCGAGACCCAGTACTTC. It yields the protein CASKMGHGETQYF.

This clone has more than one count but fewer than ten. The V call is TRBV4-3, the J call TRBJ1-6, with D hard to call. Germline CDR1 is LGHNA and CDR2 is YSLEER. The CDR3 contains 16 residues. Trimming left V 0 bases short and J 8 bases short, with 14 bases between. DNA of the CDR3: TGCGCCAGCAGCCAAGACTCAGAAGGGATCCATTCACCCCTCCACTTT. Translating it yields CASSQDSEGIHSPLHF.